One sample yielded the 31 T cell receptor beta chains listed below, sequenced in a study of blood T cell repertoires in COVID-19. Method: immunoSEQ multiplex PCR; TCRdb's copy keeps in-frame clones and lacks some. Of about 220,000 clones in the sample, just under 85% were seen once. The sample consisted of PBMCs or T cells enriched from blood (not recorded which). Receptors were obtained from a middle-aged woman with acute COVID-19.

The V call is TRBV25-1, the J call TRBJ1-4; D unresolved. Trimming removed 5 bases from V and 5 bases from J, with 3 bases in between. In germline, CDR1 is MGHDK, CDR2 SYGVNS. The CDR3 totals 11 residues. CDR3 coding DNA: TGTGCCAGCAGTCGGAATGAAAAACTGTTTTTT. This codes for CASSRNEKLFF.

The rearrangement uses TRBV21-1 and TRBJ1-3; TRBD1 was called by the table and not checked on the DNA. TRBV21-1 is reported as a pseudogene. The CDR3 runs to 15 residues. CDR3 bases: TGTGCCAGTGGATTATCGGACAGGGGTGTTAACACCATATATTTT. Translated: CASGLSDRGVNTIYF.

The chain is built from TRBV14 and TRBJ2-7; tentatively, D is TRBD2 (6 bases). Germline V gene sequence: CDR1 SGHDN, CDR2 FVKESK. Trimming took off 0 bases at V and 2 bases at J, with 11 bases between the two ends. CDR3 length: 15 amino acids. CDR3 coding DNA: TGTGCCAGCAGCCAAGAGAGACTAGTCCCCTACGAGCAGTACTTC. Translated, it gives CASSQERLVPYEQYF.

This clone was found a few times. The gene calls are TRBV4-2 and TRBJ2-3, with 14 bases that match TRBD2. The CDR3 length is 16 residues. Germline lookup yields CDR1 LGHNA and CDR2 YNFKEQ. The trim removed 1 base at V and 4 bases at J, leaving 1 base unmatched. The CDR3 loop is CASSQGTSGGPDTQYF. In nucleotides, the CDR3 is TGTGCCAGCAGCCAAGGGACTAGCGGGGGGCCAGATACGCAGTATTTT.

The chain combines TRBV30 with TRBJ1-6; 8 bases fit TRBD1. CDR1 is GTSNPN, CDR2 SVGIG, per germline (reference sequence). CDR3 length: 14 residues. V gave up 0 bases and J gave up 9 bases; unmatched junction bases: 4. CDR3 DNA sequence: TGTGCCTGGAGTGTGTCAGGGGGCGGTTCACCCCTCCACTTT. As protein: CAWSVSGGGSPLHF.

This clone was recorded once. The chain is built from TRBV25-1 and TRBJ2-5; 8 bases fit TRBD1. With 4 bases clipped from V and 2 bases from J, the junction kept 3 bases outside the gene matches. CDR3 length: 14 amino acids. The germline V gene has CDR1 MGHDK and CDR2 SYGVNS. CDR3 sequence (DNA): TGTGCCAGCAGTGCCGGACAGGGTCAAGAGACCCAGTACTTC. Translation gives CASSAGQGQETQYF.

The rearrangement uses TRBV15 and TRBJ2-1, with a tentative D call TRBD2 (6 bases). From germline, CDR1 is LNHNV and CDR2 YYDKDF (reference sequence). The CDR3 contains 14 residues. V shed 3 bases and J shed 7 bases, with 13 bases lying between them. In DNA, the CDR3 is TGTGCCACCAGCAGTTCTGTTCGGGGGAATGAGCAGTTCTTC. Translating gives CATSSSVRGNEQFF. Looking up the rest from reference TRBV15 and TRBJ2-1 gives the full variable domain: DAMVIQNPRYQVTQFGKPVTLSCSQTLNHNVMYWYQQKSSQAPKLLFHYYDKDFNNEADTPDNFQSRRPNTSFCFLDIRSPGLGDTAMYLCATSSSVRGNEQFFGPGTRLTVL.

The gene calls are TRBV5-1 and TRBJ1-3; D is unclear. Trimming shortened V by 3 bases and J by 8 bases, and 12 bases separated the two germline ends. The CDR3 length is 13 residues. In germline, CDR1 is SGHRS, CDR2 YFSETQ. The CDR3 is CASSWRTGDTIYF. The CDR3 DNA is TGCGCCAGCAGCTGGAGGACGGGAGACACCATATATTTT.

This chain connects TRBV27 to TRBJ1-4, with 7 bases matching TRBD1. With 7 bases clipped from V and 1 base from J, the junction kept 6 bases outside the gene matches. The CDR3 extends over 15 amino acids. The V gene's germline CDR1 is MNHEY and CDR2 SMNVEV (reference sequence). CDR3 sequence: CASKRNRGTNEKLFF. In DNA, the CDR3 is TGTGCCAGCAAAAGAAACAGGGGAACTAATGAAAAACTGTTTTTT.

This clone was seen a few times. The V gene is TRBV28, the J gene TRBJ1-5; D is possibly TRBD1 (5 bases). This CDR3 has 14 amino acids. In germline, CDR1 is MDHEN, CDR2 SYDVKM. Trimming took 7 bases from V and 3 from J, leaving 13 bases between them. In nucleotides, the CDR3 is TGTGCCAGCACACCGGCGGGGGTCAATCAGCCCCAGCATTTT. Protein sequence: CASTPAGVNQPQHF.

This rearrangement joins TRBV29-1 to TRBJ1-2; a weak D match, TRBD1 (5 bases). CDR3 length: 12 amino acids. Germline CDR1 SQVTM, CDR2 ANQGSEA. Trimming took 4 bases from V and 5 from J, leaving 11 bases between them. The chain's CDR3 is CSVVREGYGYTF. DNA of the CDR3: TGCAGCGTTGTTAGGGAGGGGTATGGCTACACCTTC.

The chain carries TRBV7-8 and TRBJ1-5; 10 nucleotides align to TRBD1. The DNA end is more similar to TRBJ2-3, so the J call may be wrong. The CDR3 runs to 15 residues. CDR1 SGHVS and CDR2 FQNEAQ come from the germline V gene. The CDR3 sequence is CASSLGGQGNQPQYF. As DNA, the CDR3 is TGTGCCAGCAGCTTAGGGGGACAGGGGAATCAGCCCCAGTATTTT.

The chain is built from TRBV4-3 and TRBJ2-1, with D possibly TRBD2 on 6 matching bases. The CDR3 has 15 amino acids. Per the germline V gene, CDR1 is LGHNA and CDR2 is YSLEER. Trimming removed 1 base at V and 9 bases at J, with 16 bases between. This CDR3 reads CASSQAPLTSVEQFF. CDR3 nucleotides: TGCGCCAGCAGCCAAGCTCCCCTGACTAGTGTTGAGCAGTTCTTC.

The chain recombines TRBV10-2 with TRBJ2-7; TRBD2 matches at 8 bases. This CDR3 region has 14 residues. J gave up 3 bases and V 2 bases, and 3 bases lay outside the gene matches. Per the germline V gene, CDR1 is WSHSY and CDR2 is SAAADI. The CDR3 region has the DNA TGCGCCAGCAGTGAGGGTAGCGGGATCTACGAGCAGTACTTC. This codes for CASSEGSGIYEQYF.

The gene calls are TRBV5-8 and TRBJ1-2; 8 nucleotides agree with TRBD1. The CDR3 totals 14 residues. The V gene end was trimmed by 0 bases and the J gene end by 7 bases; junction bases not matched to a gene: 5. In germline, CDR1 is SGHTS, CDR2 YDEGEE. The CDR3 region is CASSLDDRGLGYTF. In DNA form, the CDR3 reads TGTGCCAGCAGCTTGGACGACAGGGGTCTTGGCTACACCTTC.

CDR3 residues: CASLDRGPGNTIYF. The CDR3 DNA follows: TGTGCCAGCTTAGACAGGGGCCCTGGAAACACCATATATTTT. The V and J genes are TRBV28 and TRBJ1-3, with TRBD1 matching 8 bases. CDR3 length: 14 amino acids. Germline V gene data show CDR1 as MDHEN and CDR2 as SYDVKM. V was clipped by 8 bases and J by 2 bases; unmatched bases: 5. The full variable domain, completed using reference TRBV28 and TRBJ1-3, is DVKVTQSSRYLVKRTGEKVFLECVQDMDHENMFWYRQDPGLGLRLIYFSYDVKMKEKGDIPEGYSVSREKKERFSLILESASTNQTSMYLCASLDRGPGNTIYFGEGSWLTVV.

Remarks on this clone: Its ends do not fully match the called genes, so a read error is possible. V gene TRBV5-8 combines with J gene TRBJ2-1; a weak D match, TRBD1 (6 bases). CDR1 is SGHTS and CDR2 is YDEGEE in the germline V gene. The CDR3 has 15 amino acids. CDR3 sequence reads: CASSERGRWTDIMIF. CDR3 nucleotides: TGTGCCAGCAGCGAGAGGGGAAGGTGGACAGACATTATGATCTTC.

V and J are TRBV7-2 and TRBJ2-1; D is perhaps TRBD2 (6 bases). The germline V gene encodes CDR1 SGHTA and CDR2 FQGNSA. The CDR3 contains 14 residues. Trimming took 2 bases from V and 6 from J, leaving 11 bases between them. The CDR3 here is CASSLSSGSNEQFF. The CDR3, as DNA: TGTGCCAGCAGCTTATCGTCCGGGAGCAATGAGCAGTTCTTC.

V usage is TRBV10-1 and J usage is TRBJ2-3, with 12 bases matching TRBD2. Germline values: CDR1 WNHNN, CDR2 SYGVQD (reference sequence). Germline trimming cut 0 bases from V and 6 bases from J; bases unmatched to any gene: 4. CDR3 length: 16 residues. CDR3 region: CASSESLAGGTDTQYF. In DNA form, the CDR3 reads TGCGCCAGCAGTGAGTCGCTAGCGGGAGGGACGGATACGCAGTATTTT.

The chain joins TRBV14 to TRBJ1-3; D is uncertain. In germline, CDR1 is SGHDN, CDR2 FVKESK. Trimming took off 3 bases at V and 1 base at J, with 10 bases between the two ends. The CDR3 is 15 amino acids. In DNA, the CDR3 is TGTGCCAGCAGCCAGCTACAGAATTCTGGAAACACCATATATTTT. Its protein product is CASSQLQNSGNTIYF.

The V and J genes are TRBV19 and TRBJ1-6; TRBD1 matches at 7 bases. This CDR3 has 16 amino acids. The germline V gene encodes CDR1 LNHDA and CDR2 SQIVND (reference sequence). The V gene end was trimmed by 5 bases and the J gene end by 1 base; junction bases not matched to a gene: 5. The DNA for the CDR3 is TGTGCCAGTAGTCGAACAGGGGCTTCCTATAATTCACCCCTCCACTTT. This translates into CASSRTGASYNSPLHF.

The chain has TRBV7-2 and TRBJ2-7; TRBD2 matches 9 bases. Germline CDR1 SGHTA, CDR2 FQGNSA. This CDR3 is 16 amino acids long. V lost 5 bases and J lost 2; bases outside the gene matches: 10. CDR3 amino acids: CASSPGSSGGTYEQYF. Written as DNA, the CDR3 is TGTGCCAGCAGCCCGGGGAGTAGCGGGGGCACCTACGAGCAGTACTTC. Complete variable domain (other parts from reference TRBV7-2 and TRBJ2-7): GAGVSQSPSNKVTEKGKDVELRCDPISGHTALYWYRQSLGQGLEFLIYFQGNSAPDKSGLPSDRFSAERTGGSVSTLTIQRTQQEDSAVYLCASSPGSSGGTYEQYFGPGTRLTVT.

The V call is TRBV19, the J call TRBJ2-2; possible D gene TRBD1, 6 bases. Germline CDR1 reads LNHDA; CDR2 reads SQIVND (reference sequence). Trimming pared 6 bases from V and 5 bases from J, leaving 10 bases between. The CDR3 sequence is 13 residues long. CDR3 in DNA: TGTGCCAGTAGAACACAGGGAACCGGGGAGCTGTTTTTT. As protein: CASRTQGTGELFF.

The rearrangement uses TRBV10-1 and TRBJ2-1; tentatively, D is TRBD2 (7 bases). The CDR3 length is 16 residues. The ends were cut back, 5 bases at V and 12 bases at J, with 26 bases in the middle. The germline CDR1 and CDR2 sequences are WNHNN and SYGVQD (reference sequence). The CDR3 protein is CASSPQTGGPGMGQFF. As DNA, the CDR3 is TGCGCCAGCAGTCCTCAAACCGGGGGGCCCGGAATGGGGCAGTTCTTC.

This chain uses TRBV3-1 (or the pseudogene TRBV3-2) with TRBJ2-3; 9 bases are a match to TRBD2. This CDR3 has 16 amino acids. V was clipped by 2 bases and J by 1 base; unmatched bases: 4. Germline-derived CDR1 and CDR2 are LGHDT and YNNKEL (reference sequence). DNA of the CDR3: TGTGCCAGCAGCCAATTTGGCGGGGGGGGCACAGATACGCAGTATTTT. This gives the protein CASSQFGGGGTDTQYF.

V and J are TRBV7-9 and TRBJ1-1; TRBD1 is a possible D gene (5 bases). CDR1 is SEHNR and CDR2 is FQNEAQ in the germline V gene (reference sequence). Trimming removed 5 bases from V and 3 bases from J, with 13 bases in between. The CDR3 contains 14 residues. DNA for the CDR3: TGTGCCAGCAGCCATCAGGTCAGGGACACTGAAGCTTTCTTT. Its protein is CASSHQVRDTEAFF.

The chain combines TRBV6-2 or TRBV6-3 with TRBJ1-5; D ambiguous. There are 16 residues in the CDR3. V lost 5 bases and J 3 bases, leaving 17 bases between the germline ends. CDR1 and CDR2 from the germline V gene are MNHEY and SVGEGT. Written as DNA, the CDR3 is TGTGCCAGCAGTCTTCGCGGGGTGCTCCCCAATCAGCCCCAGCATTTT. Translating gives CASSLRGVLPNQPQHF.

V usage is TRBV12-3 or TRBV12-4 and J usage is TRBJ2-4; 11 bases line up with TRBD2. This CDR3 region has 13 residues. The V gene end was trimmed by 8 bases and the J gene end by 7 bases; junction bases not matched to a gene: 4. As DNA, the CDR3 is TGTGCCAGCGCAACTAGCGGGGGTAACATTCAGTACTTC. Its translation is CASATSGGNIQYF.

The chain has TRBV7-3 and TRBJ2-3; D remains ambiguous. CDR1 SGHTA and CDR2 FQGTGA come from the germline V gene. V dropped 5 bases and J dropped 1 base, with 10 bases sitting between them. The CDR3 loop spans 14 amino acids. CDR3 bases: TGTGCCAGCAGCCCTACTAAGGGCACAGATACGCAGTATTTT. Protein sequence: CASSPTKGTDTQYF.

J is TRBJ1-1 and V is TRBV12-3 or TRBV12-4; a weak D match, TRBD1 (5 bases). Trimming removed 2 bases at V and 3 bases at J, with 7 bases between. This CDR3 region has 13 residues. This CDR3 reads CASSLIRDTEAFF. Here the CDR3 DNA reads TGTGCCAGCAGTTTAATCAGGGACACTGAAGCTTTCTTT.

The rearrangement links TRBV2 to TRBJ2-7, with a tentative D call TRBD2 (5 bases). Trimming removed 2 bases from V and 1 base from J, with 12 bases in between. The CDR3 has 15 residues. From germline, CDR1 is SNHLY and CDR2 FYNNEI. CDR3 DNA: TGTGCCAGCAGTGAAAACCGCGGGCCGTCCTACGAGCAGTACTTC. Translated, it gives CASSENRGPSYEQYF.